This T cell receptor beta chain was obtained from a study of shared clonotypes between healthy human individuals (dated by TCRdb to 2018 to 2021). Concerning the study at large: A few men and a couple of women, aged 18 to 49 years, made up the cohort. Per donor, three plates each were used for CD4 naive and CD4 memory, two for CD8 naive, and one for CD8 memory. Blood TCR repertoires of 5 or 6 healthy adults were deeply sequenced to estimate repertoire size and the extent of clonotype sharing between individuals. To increase sequencing depth and limit assay-specific biases, different laboratories used diverse techniques to prepare libraries and sequence TCR repertoires. Each donor's leukapheresis produced roughly between roughly 0.85 and 9.5 billion PBMCs. General conclusions and limits of the study: Clonotypes shared by all four sorted-subset donors showed higher generation probabilities than non-shared clonotypes. Sampling was limited to blood, and TCR repertoires in tissue likely differ from TCR repertoires in blood. Approximately 5% of naive CD4, around 3.6% of naive CD8, approximately 2.2% of memory CD4, and 0.35% to 0.4% of memory CD8 clonotypes were shared across a few donors. Rarefaction of sorted-subset datasets indicated incomplete sequencing despite the large sequencing depth. Larger estimated clonotype richness was generally found for naive subsets than for memory subsets. Because the study included a small number of donors, the genetic and exposure-history diversity represented was limited. Based on pairwise subsampling, the degree of clonotype sharing among donors was expected to be affected by sequencing depth.

A note on this clone: Which antigen it targets is not known. Nothing much larger sits one base from this clone, and base qualities are not available.

The germline V gene provides CDR1 SGHRS and CDR2 YFSETQ. For this chain, trimming is 3 bases at the V end and 4 bases at the J end, and the number of junction bases without a gene match is 6. The CDR3 contains 14 residues, cysteine and phenylalanine counted. CDR3 DNA is the only sequence kept; it has 42 bases, read in frame from the first base. TCR CDR3 regions were amplified from genomic DNA by multiplex PCR using the deep immunoSEQ assay. Extracted genomic DNA from each cell subset was distributed evenly across all wells of several immunoSEQ 96-well plates, and each plate was treated as a replicate. For sorted subsets, approximately 210 ng of genomic DNA, equivalent to roughly 33,000 T cell genomes, went into each replicate PCR. The purified libraries were quantified using a Qubit 3.0 fluorometer, sized with a Bioanalyzer 2100, and then quantified again using the KAPA Library Quantification kit. Every immunoSEQ 96-well plate was sequenced on a dedicated single-read 150-cycle Illumina NextSeq 550 flow cell. In the authors' own workflow: Because the immunoSEQ output held only junctional sequences and lacked quality scores, the filtering could not match the filtering applied to full-length reads. Sequences were annotated with PyIR, a Python wrapper for IgBLAST v1.9, and V/J genes and CDR3 were assigned using IMGT germline references. Reads were filtered out if the reads had weak V/J assignments (E-value above 1e-6), no CDR3, stop codons, out-of-frame junctions, or ambiguous translated residues. V3J clonotypes were defined as sequences sharing the same inferred V gene, J gene, and CDR3 amino acid sequence. The percentage overlap between two repertoires was calculated by dividing the number of shared unique clonotypes by the size of the smaller repertoire. Three approaches were used to assess repertoire richness: RTK rarefaction, the Chao1 estimator, and Recon v2.1 estimates of unobserved clonotypes. Generation probabilities for all TCRbeta clonotypes obtained by the gDNA method from a handful of donors were computed using OLGA. Sourced from immuneACCESS, this table was stored by TCRdb with only in-frame sequences that have V and J called. A share of the clones is absent; for the studies checked, an unresolved V gene accounts for under half, and the remainder has no known explanation. The V and J calls and clone size were taken over from that table, and D and trimming were inferred from the DNA. Here the sample has roughly 640,000 clones; about 74% occur a single time. The ten top clones hold 1.5% to 2% of the sample.

Healthy HIV-negative adults with no recently reported acute infections or vaccinations were included as donors. Only Caucasian adults living in Nashville, Tennessee, USA were represented among the donors. CD4+ T cells were enriched by magnetic negative selection; naive cells were then positively selected on CD45RA, and the negative fraction formed the memory subset. Blood was collected by leukapheresis, and PBMCs were isolated by Ficoll-Histopaque density gradient centrifugation and then cryopreserved in liquid nitrogen vapor phase. Analytical flow cytometry was used to check the purity and quantity of each magnetically sorted T cell population. From each sorted fraction, genomic DNA was isolated and quantified by UV absorbance on a Nanodrop 2000c.

Rearrangement joined TRBV5-1 to TRBJ2-5; 7 central bases correspond to TRBD1. The sample consisted of memory CD4+ T cells sorted from blood. The sample's cell subset or site label, decoded: CD45RA-negative fraction. This TCR came from a woman in her twenties or thirties in good health. Here is the DNA: TGCGCCAGCAGCTCGACAGGGTCGGGAGAGACCCAGTACTTC. Translated, this is CASSSTGSGETQYF.